The rows below give T cell receptor beta chains drawn from one sample of a study of cytomegalovirus exposure and HLA in healthy donors. Assay used: immunoSEQ multiplex PCR; TCRdb lists only in-frame clones, some missing. The data hold about 65,000 clones, with just over 90% observed a single time. The sample comprised PBMCs. Receptors were obtained from a young woman in good health and CMV-seronegative. The CDR3 runs from the conserved cysteine through the conserved F or W. A D gene is named only where the DNA matches it firmly. Only some rows state a clone size, as once, few, many or a class for expanded clones.

>TRBJ2-1|.|.|TRBV7-2
CASSIHSAGSYNEQFF
TGTGCCAGCAGCATTCATAGCGCCGGATCCTACAATGAGCAGTTCTTC
>TRBJ1-2|.|.|TRBV21-1
CASSKIKTGCEGGYTF
TGTGCCAGCAGCAAAATCAAGACAGGGTGCGAGGGGGGCTACACCTTC
>TRBJ2-7|.|TRBD2|TRBV6-6
CASSYNRLAGVREQYF
TGTGCCAGCAGTTATAATCGGCTAGCGGGAGTCAGGGAGCAGTACTTC
>TRBJ2-7|.|.|TRBV6-1
CASSDGVDSSYEQYF
TGTGCCAGCAGTGATGGGGTGGACAGCTCCTACGAGCAGTACTTC
>TRBJ2-1|once|TRBD2|TRBV11-2
CASSLLGGGLNEQFF
TGTGCCAGCAGCTTATTGGGCGGGGGGCTCAATGAGCAGTTCTTC
>TRBJ2-3|.|TRBD2|TRBV7-2
CASSLFTTRQAGGPGTQYF
TGTGCCAGCAGCTTATTTACGACCCGCCAAGCGGGGGGGCCGGGTACGCAGTATTTT
>TRBJ2-1|.|.|TRBV4-1
CASSQGDNEQFF
TGCGCCAGCAGCCAGGGCGACAATGAGCAGTTCTTC
>TRBJ2-7|.|TRBD2|TRBV4-2
CASSQVVAGGKYEQYF
TGTGCCAGCAGCCAAGTGGTGGCGGGGGGGAAGTACGAGCAGTACTTC
>TRBJ2-5|.|TRBD2|TRBV11-3
CASSLGRSGGEETQYF
TGTGCCAGCAGCTTAGGGAGGTCGGGAGGAGAAGAGACCCAGTACTTC
>TRBJ1-1|.|TRBD1|TRBV6-1
CASSVSGTGAFTEAFF
TGTGCCAGCAGTGTCTCCGGGACAGGGGCCTTCACTGAAGCTTTCTTT
>TRBJ1-1|.|TRBD1|TRBV4-1
CASSHFQGGGTEAFF
TGCGCCAGCAGCCATTTTCAGGGGGGCGGCACTGAAGCTTTCTTT
>TRBJ2-1|.|.|TRBV5-1
CASAQEPRPPYNEQFF
TGCGCCAGCGCACAAGAACCACGCCCGCCCTACAATGAGCAGTTCTTC
>TRBJ2-1|once|TRBD1|TRBV7-2
CASSRGTGRNEQFF
TGTGCCAGCAGCCGGGGGACAGGGAGAAATGAGCAGTTCTTC